The rows below give T cell receptor beta chains drawn from one sample of a study of Ad26.COV2.S vaccination and SARS-CoV-2 variants. Clones were sequenced by immunoSEQ multiplex PCR, and TCRdb holds only the in-frame ones, with some missing. Altogether approximately 460,000 clones are present, roughly nine tenths being singletons, with the ten largest covering 1.7%. The specimen comprised peripheral blood, sampled in a trial of Ad26.COV2.S vaccine versus placebo. The receptors were gathered from a person aged 18-65 years who received the Ad26.COV2.S COVID-19 vaccine or a placebo. CDR3s include the opening cysteine and the closing phenylalanine or tryptophan. The D gene is left open where the match is weak. Rows may omit the clone size; those that give it use once, few, many or a size class.

cdr3_aa: CASSYSRDRGYVSNQPQHF
cdr3_nt: TGTGCCAGCAGTTACTCGCGGGACAGGGGGTATGTTAGCAATCAGCCCCAGCATTTT
j_call: TRBJ1-5
clone_size: NA
v_call: TRBV6-2/TRBV6-3
d_call: TRBD1

cdr3_aa: CAWREGPSSYNEQFF
cdr3_nt: TGTGCCTGGAGAGAAGGTCCGAGCTCCTACAATGAGCAGTTCTTC
j_call: TRBJ2-1
clone_size: NA
v_call: TRBV30
d_call: NA

cdr3_aa: CASSRPGQGSDTQYF
cdr3_nt: TGTGCCAGCAGCCGACCGGGACAGGGCTCAGATACGCAGTATTTT
j_call: TRBJ2-3
clone_size: NA
v_call: TRBV6-5
d_call: TRBD1

cdr3_aa: CASSIEVGPLRYEQYF
cdr3_nt: TGTGCCAGTAGTATAGAGGTGGGTCCCCTTCGGTACGAGCAGTACTTC
j_call: TRBJ2-7
clone_size: NA
v_call: TRBV19
d_call: NA

cdr3_aa: CASSIRTGPGNTIYF
cdr3_nt: TGTGCCAGCAGCATCCGGACAGGGCCTGGAAACACCATATATTTT
j_call: TRBJ1-3
clone_size: NA
v_call: TRBV9
d_call: TRBD1

cdr3_aa: CASSFSGRARNEQFF
cdr3_nt: TGCGCCAGCAGCTTTAGCGGGAGGGCCAGGAATGAGCAGTTCTTC
j_call: TRBJ2-1
clone_size: NA
v_call: TRBV5-1
d_call: TRBD2

cdr3_aa: CASSIGRQGNQPQHF
cdr3_nt: TGTGCCAGTAGTATAGGGAGACAGGGCAATCAGCCCCAGCATTTT
j_call: TRBJ1-5
clone_size: NA
v_call: TRBV19
d_call: NA

cdr3_aa: CASSGGGTVNTEAFF
cdr3_nt: TGCGCCAGCAGCGGAGGCGGGACGGTGAACACTGAAGCTTTCTTT
j_call: TRBJ1-1
clone_size: NA
v_call: TRBV5-1
d_call: NA

cdr3_aa: CASSLSPSYNSPLHF
cdr3_nt: TGTGCCAGCAGTTTATCCCCCTCCTATAATTCACCCCTCCACTTT
j_call: TRBJ1-6
clone_size: few
v_call: TRBV27
d_call: NA

cdr3_aa: CASRDIRTGANQPQHF
cdr3_nt: TGTGCCAGCAGGGACATCAGGACAGGCGCAAATCAGCCCCAGCATTTT
j_call: TRBJ1-5
clone_size: once
v_call: TRBV27
d_call: TRBD1